This TCR beta chain comes out of a study of Graves' ophthalmopathy and Graves' hyperthyroidism. Background on the study: Samples of peripheral blood were obtained at initial diagnosis, prior to treatment of any kind.

TCR beta CDR3 amplification used RNA transcripts. First-round RT-PCR employed HTBI primers, with a second-round multiplex PCR after it. TCRdb reprocessed the multiplex PCR reads with MiXCR, giving one entry per CDR3 protein. The sample holds 350,000 to 400,000 distinct CDR3 sequences, just over 15% seen once. Patients in the hyperthyroidism group, adults aged 18 to 65, were newly diagnosed, under 2 months' duration. Trimming took off 5 bases at V and 4 bases at J, with 20 bases between the two ends. CDR3 size: 16 residues. Per the germline V gene, CDR1 is SGHAT and CDR2 is FQNNGV. In its sample, this clonotype was seen once. The antigen remains unidentified. The study's findings and limits: Among expanded thyroid clonotypes above 0.001 frequency, most also occurred in blood.

Sequenced input: peripheral blood. This clonotype was sampled from a woman aged 18-35 years with stable Graves' hyperthyroidism. The chain couples TRBV11-2 to TRBJ1-1; no reliable D call. The CDR3 bases are TGTGCCAGCAGCATACTGGGGAGGGAGCGCGTCACTGAAGCTTTCTTT. This translates into CASSILGRERVTEAFF.